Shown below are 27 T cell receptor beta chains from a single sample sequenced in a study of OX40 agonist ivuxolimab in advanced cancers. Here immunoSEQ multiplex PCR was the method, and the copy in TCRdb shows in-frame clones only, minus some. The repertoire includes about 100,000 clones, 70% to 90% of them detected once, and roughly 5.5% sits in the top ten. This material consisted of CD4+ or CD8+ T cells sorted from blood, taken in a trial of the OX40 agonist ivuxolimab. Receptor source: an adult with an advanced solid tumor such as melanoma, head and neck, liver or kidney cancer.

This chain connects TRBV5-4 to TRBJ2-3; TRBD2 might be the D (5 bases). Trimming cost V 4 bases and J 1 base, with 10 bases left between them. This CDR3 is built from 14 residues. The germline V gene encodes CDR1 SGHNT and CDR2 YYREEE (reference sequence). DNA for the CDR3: TGTGCCAGCAGCCCAGGACTGGGCACAGATACGCAGTATTTT. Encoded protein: CASSPGLGTDTQYF.

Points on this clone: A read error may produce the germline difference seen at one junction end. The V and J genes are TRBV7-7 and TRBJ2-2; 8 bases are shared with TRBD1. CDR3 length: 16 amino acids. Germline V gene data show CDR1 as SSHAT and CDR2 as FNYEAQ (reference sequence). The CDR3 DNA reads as TGTGCTAGCAGCCCCCGGACAGGGTGGTCCACCGGGGAGCTGTTTTTT. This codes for CASSPRTGWSTGELFF.

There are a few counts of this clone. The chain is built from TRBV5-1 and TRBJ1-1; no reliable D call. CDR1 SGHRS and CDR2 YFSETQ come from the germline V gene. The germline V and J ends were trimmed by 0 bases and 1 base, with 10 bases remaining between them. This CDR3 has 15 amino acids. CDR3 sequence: CASSLDGIWNTEAFF. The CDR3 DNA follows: TGCGCCAGCAGCTTGGACGGAATATGGAACACTGAAGCTTTCTTT.

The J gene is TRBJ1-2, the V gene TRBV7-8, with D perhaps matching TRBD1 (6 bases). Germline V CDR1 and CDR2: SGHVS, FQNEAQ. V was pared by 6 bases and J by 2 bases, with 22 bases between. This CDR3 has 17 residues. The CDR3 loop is CASRGPFFGGLNYGYTF. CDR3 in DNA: TGTGCCAGCAGAGGTCCCTTCTTTGGGGGCCTAAACTATGGCTACACCTTC.

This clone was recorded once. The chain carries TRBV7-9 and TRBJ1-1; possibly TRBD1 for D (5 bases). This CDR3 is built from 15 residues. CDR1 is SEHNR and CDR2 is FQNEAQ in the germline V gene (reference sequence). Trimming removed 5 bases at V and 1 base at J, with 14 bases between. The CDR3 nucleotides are TGTGCCAGCAGCCCGGACCGGGACTCGAACACTGAAGCTTTCTTT. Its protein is CASSPDRDSNTEAFF.

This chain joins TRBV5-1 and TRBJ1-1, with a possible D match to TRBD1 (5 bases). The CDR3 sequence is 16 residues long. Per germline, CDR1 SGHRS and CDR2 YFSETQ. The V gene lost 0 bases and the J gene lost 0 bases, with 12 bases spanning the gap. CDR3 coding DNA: TGCGCCAGCAGCTTGGTTCCGGGGACCATGAACACTGAAGCTTTCTTT. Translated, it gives CASSLVPGTMNTEAFF.

The CDR3 here is CASSQFRGSGDDEQFF. In DNA, the CDR3 is TGTGCCAGCAGCCAATTCCGAGGGTCAGGGGACGATGAGCAGTTCTTC. The genes are TRBV14 and TRBJ2-1, with D possibly matching TRBD1 (6 bases). Germline loops: CDR1 SGHDN, CDR2 FVKESK. Trimming shortened V by 2 bases and J by 8 bases, and 19 bases separated the two germline ends. CDR3 length equals 16 residues. Combining the CDR3 with reference TRBV14 and TRBJ2-1 gives the whole variable domain EAGVTQFPSHSVIEKGQTVTLRCDPISGHDNLYWYRRVMGKEIKFLLHFVKESKQDESGMPNNRFLAERTGGTYSTLKVQPAELEDSGVYFCASSQFRGSGDDEQFFGPGTRLTVL.

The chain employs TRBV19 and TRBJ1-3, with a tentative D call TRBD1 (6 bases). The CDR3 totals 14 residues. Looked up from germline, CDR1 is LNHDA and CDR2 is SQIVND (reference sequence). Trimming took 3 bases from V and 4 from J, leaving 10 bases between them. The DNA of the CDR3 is TGTGCCAGTAGTATGTCACAGGGCGGAAACACCATATATTTT. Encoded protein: CASSMSQGGNTIYF.

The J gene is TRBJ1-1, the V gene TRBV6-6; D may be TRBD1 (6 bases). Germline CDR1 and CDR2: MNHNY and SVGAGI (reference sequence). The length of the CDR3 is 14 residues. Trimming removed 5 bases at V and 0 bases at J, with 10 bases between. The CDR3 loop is CASSRTVMNTEAFF. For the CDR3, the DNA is TGTGCCAGCAGTAGGACAGTTATGAACACTGAAGCTTTCTTT.

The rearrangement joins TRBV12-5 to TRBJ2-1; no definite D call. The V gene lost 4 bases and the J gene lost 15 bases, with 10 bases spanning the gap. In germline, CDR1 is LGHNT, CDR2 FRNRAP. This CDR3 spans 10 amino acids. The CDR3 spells CASGSSYPFF. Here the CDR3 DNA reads TGTGCTAGTGGTTCCTCGTACCCGTTCTTC. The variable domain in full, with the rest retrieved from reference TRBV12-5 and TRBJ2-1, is DARVTQTPRHKVTEMGQEVTMRCQPILGHNTVFWYRQTMMQGLELLAYFRNRAPLDDSGMPKDRFSAEMPDATLATLKIQPSEPRDSAVYFCASGSSYPFFGPGTRLTVL.

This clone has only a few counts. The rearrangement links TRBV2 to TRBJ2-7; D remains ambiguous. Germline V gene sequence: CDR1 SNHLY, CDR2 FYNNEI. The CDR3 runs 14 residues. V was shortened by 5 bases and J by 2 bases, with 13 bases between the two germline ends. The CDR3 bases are TGTGCCAGCAGTACCGGCACACCACCCTACGAGCAGTACTTC. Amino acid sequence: CASSTGTPPYEQYF.

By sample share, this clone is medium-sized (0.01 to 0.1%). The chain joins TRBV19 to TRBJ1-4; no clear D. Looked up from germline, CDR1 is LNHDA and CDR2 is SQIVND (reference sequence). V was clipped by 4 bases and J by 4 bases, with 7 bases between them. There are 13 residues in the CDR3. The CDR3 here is CASSRLNNEKLFF. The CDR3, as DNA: TGTGCCAGTAGTAGACTAAATAATGAAAAACTGTTTTTT.

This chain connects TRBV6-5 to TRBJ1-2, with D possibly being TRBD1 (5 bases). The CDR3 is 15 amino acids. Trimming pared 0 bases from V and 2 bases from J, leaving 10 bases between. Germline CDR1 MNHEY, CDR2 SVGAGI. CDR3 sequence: CASSYSQGRNYGYTF. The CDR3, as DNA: TGTGCCAGCAGTTACTCTCAGGGACGAAACTATGGCTACACCTTC.

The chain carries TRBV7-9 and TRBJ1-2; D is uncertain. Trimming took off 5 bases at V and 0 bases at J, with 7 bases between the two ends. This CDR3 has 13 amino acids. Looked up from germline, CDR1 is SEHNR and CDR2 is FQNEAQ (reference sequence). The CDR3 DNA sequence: TGTGCCAGCAGCCCAACATCTAACTATGGCTACACCTTC. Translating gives CASSPTSNYGYTF.

The CDR3 region is CASSGGLRETQYF. The CDR3 region has the DNA TGTGCCAGCAGTGGTGGGTTGCGTGAGACCCAGTACTTC. This chain joins TRBV6-5 and TRBJ2-5; D not resolved. The germline V and J ends were trimmed by 5 bases and 5 bases, with 12 bases remaining between them. The germline CDR1 and CDR2 sequences are MNHEY and SVGAGI. The CDR3 extends over 13 amino acids.

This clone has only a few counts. The CDR3 bases are TGTGCCAGCTCAGGAGGACAGGACGATCAGCCCCAGCATTTT. Translation gives CASSGGQDDQPQHF. The chain links TRBV2 to TRBJ1-5, with 7 bases that match TRBD1. This CDR3 is built from 14 residues. In germline, CDR1 is SNHLY, CDR2 FYNNEI. V gave up 8 bases and J gave up 5 bases; unmatched junction bases: 9. Full variable domain (missing parts from reference TRBV2 and TRBJ1-5): EPEVTQTPSHQVTQMGQEVILRCVPISNHLYFYWYRQILGQKVEFLVSFYNNEISEKSEIFDDQFSVERPDGSNFTLKIRSTKLEDSAMYFCASSGGQDDQPQHFGDGTRLSIL.

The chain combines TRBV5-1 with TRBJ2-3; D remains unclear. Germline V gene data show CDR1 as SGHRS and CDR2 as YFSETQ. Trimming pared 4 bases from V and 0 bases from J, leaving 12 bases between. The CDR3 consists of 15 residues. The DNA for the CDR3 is TGCGCCAGCAGCCTTGCAGCGCTAAGCACAGATACGCAGTATTTT. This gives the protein CASSLAALSTDTQYF. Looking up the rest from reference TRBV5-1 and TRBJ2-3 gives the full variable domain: KAGVTQTPRYLIKTRGQQVTLSCSPISGHRSVSWYQQTPGQGLQFLFEYFSETQRNKGNFPGRFSGRQFSNSRSEMNVSTLELGDSALYLCASSLAALSTDTQYFGPGTRLTVL.

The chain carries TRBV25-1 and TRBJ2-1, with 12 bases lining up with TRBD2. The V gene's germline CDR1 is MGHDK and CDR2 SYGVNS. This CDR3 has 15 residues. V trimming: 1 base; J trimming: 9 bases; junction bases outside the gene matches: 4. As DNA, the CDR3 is TGTGCCAGCAGTGAATTGACTAGCGGGAGTGGTGAGCAGTTCTTC. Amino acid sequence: CASSELTSGSGEQFF.

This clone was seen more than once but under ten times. CDR3 DNA: TGTGCCAGTAGTATGGGTGGGGGGACAGTCTACAATGAGCAGTTCTTC. It is translated as CASSMGGGTVYNEQFF. The chain uses TRBV19 and TRBJ2-1; maybe TRBD1 (7 bases). The V and J ends lost 3 bases and 3 bases respectively, with 15 bases between them. Germline lookup yields CDR1 LNHDA and CDR2 SQIVND (reference sequence). The CDR3 sequence is 16 residues long.

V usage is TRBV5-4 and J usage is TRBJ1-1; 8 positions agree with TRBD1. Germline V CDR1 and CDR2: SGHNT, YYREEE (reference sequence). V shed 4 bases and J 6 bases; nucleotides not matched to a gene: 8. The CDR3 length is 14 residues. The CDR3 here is CASSGRDRLPEAFF. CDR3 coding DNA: TGTGCCAGCAGCGGCCGGGACAGGTTACCTGAAGCTTTCTTT.

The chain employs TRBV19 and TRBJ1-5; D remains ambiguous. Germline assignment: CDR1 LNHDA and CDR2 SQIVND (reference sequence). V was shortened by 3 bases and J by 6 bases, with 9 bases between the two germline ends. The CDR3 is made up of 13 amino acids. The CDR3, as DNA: TGTGCCAGTAGTATGAGGGAGTTTCAGCCCCAGCATTTT. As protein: CASSMREFQPQHF.

CDR3 sequence reads: CASSKGALDEKLFF. CDR3 nucleotides: TGTGCCAGCAGCAAGGGGGCGTTGGATGAAAAACTGTTTTTT. The V call is TRBV5-6, the J call TRBJ1-4; TRBD1 agrees at 7 bases. Germline CDR1 reads SGHDT; CDR2 reads YYEEEE. The CDR3 runs to 14 residues. V lost 4 bases and J lost 6; bases outside the gene matches: 6.

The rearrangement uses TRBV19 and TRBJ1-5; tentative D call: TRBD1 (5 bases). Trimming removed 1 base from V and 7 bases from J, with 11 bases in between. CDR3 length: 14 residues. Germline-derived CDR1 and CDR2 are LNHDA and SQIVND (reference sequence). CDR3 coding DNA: TGTGCCAGTAGTATAGGAGGGGCGGCGCAGCCCCAGCATTTT. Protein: CASSIGGAAQPQHF. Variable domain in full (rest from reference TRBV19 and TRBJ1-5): DGGITQSPKYLFRKEGQNVTLSCEQNLNHDAMYWYRQDPGQGLRLIYYSQIVNDFQKGDIAEGYSVSREKKESFPLTVTSAQKNPTAFYLCASSIGGAAQPQHFGDGTRLSIL.

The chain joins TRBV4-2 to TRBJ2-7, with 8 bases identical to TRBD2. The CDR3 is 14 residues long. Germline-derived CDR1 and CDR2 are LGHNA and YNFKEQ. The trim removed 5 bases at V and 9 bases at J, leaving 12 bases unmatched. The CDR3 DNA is TGTGCCAGCAGCTTGGCCCAGCGGGAGCACGGGCAGTACTTC. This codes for CASSLAQREHGQYF.

CDR3 nucleotide sequence: TGTGCCTGGAGTGTAGACTTCGATCAGCCCCAGCATTTT. This gives the protein CAWSVDFDQPQHF. This chain connects TRBV30 to TRBJ1-5; D not resolved. The CDR3 has 13 amino acids. Germline CDR1 GTSNPN, CDR2 SVGIG (reference sequence). V lost 0 bases and J lost 5, with 8 bases in between.

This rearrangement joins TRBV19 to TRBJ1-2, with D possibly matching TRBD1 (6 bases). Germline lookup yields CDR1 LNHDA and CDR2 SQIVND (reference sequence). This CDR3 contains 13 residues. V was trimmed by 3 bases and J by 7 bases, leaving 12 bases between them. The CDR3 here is CASSIDGRGGYTF. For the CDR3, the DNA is TGTGCCAGTAGTATCGATGGCAGGGGTGGCTACACCTTC.

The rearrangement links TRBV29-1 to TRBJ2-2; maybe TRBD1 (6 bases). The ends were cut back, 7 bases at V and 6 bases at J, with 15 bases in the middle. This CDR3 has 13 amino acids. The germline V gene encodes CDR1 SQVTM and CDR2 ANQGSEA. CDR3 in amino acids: CSAGDIGPGELFF. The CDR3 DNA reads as TGCAGCGCAGGGGACATCGGTCCCGGGGAGCTGTTTTTT.